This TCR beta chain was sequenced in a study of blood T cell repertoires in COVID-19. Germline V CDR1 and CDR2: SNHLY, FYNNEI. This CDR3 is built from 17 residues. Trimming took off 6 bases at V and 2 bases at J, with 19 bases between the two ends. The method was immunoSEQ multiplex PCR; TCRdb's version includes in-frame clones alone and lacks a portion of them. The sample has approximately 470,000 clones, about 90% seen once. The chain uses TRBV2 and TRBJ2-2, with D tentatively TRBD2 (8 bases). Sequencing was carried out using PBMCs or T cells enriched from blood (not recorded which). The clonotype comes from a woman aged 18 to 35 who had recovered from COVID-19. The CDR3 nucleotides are TGTGCCAGCAGCTCCGGGAGGGGACAGTCTAACACCGGGGAGCTGTTTTTT. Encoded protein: CASSSGRGQSNTGELFF.